These T cell receptor beta chains were read from a single sample in a study of blood T cell repertoires in COVID-19. Only in-frame clones appear in the TCRdb table, and some are missing; sequencing was by immunoSEQ multiplex PCR. This sample has 150,000 to 200,000 clones, with approximately 90% found just once. Sequenced input: peripheral blood. These receptors came from a man between 45 and 60 years old with acute or convalescent COVID-19. Both conserved end residues are part of each CDR3. D genes are given only for firm matches. Only part of the rows carry a size: once, few, many, or a class if the clone is expanded.

.	TRBV11-3	TRBJ2-5	TRBD2	TGTGCCAGCAGCTTGGGGCTAGCGGGAGGGGATCAAGAGACCCAGTACTTC	CASSLGLAGGDQETQYF
.	TRBV3-1/TRBV3-2	TRBJ2-1	TRBD2	TGTGCCAGCAGCCAAATCGTGCGGGGGGCCTCCTACAATGAGCAGTTCTTC	CASSQIVRGASYNEQFF
.	TRBV19	TRBJ1-2	TRBD1	TGTGCCAGTAGTACTCCCGGGACAGGGCGATATGGCTACACCTTC	CASSTPGTGRYGYTF
few	TRBV7-9	TRBJ1-2	.	TGTGCCAGCAGCGCACAGGGATCCTATGGCTACACCTTC	CASSAQGSYGYTF
.	TRBV6-6	TRBJ2-1	TRBD2	TGTGCCAGCAGTCCGGGACTAGCGGTAGGGAAGCAGTTCTTC	CASSPGLAVGKQFF
.	TRBV9	TRBJ1-3	.	TGTGCCAGCAGCGTAGCCCCAGGGCTCGTCTCTGGAAACACCATATATTTT	CASSVAPGLVSGNTIYF
few	TRBV4-1	TRBJ2-1	.	TGCGCCAGCAGCCAAGGCAGGGGCAATGAGCAGTTCTTC	CASSQGRGNEQFF
.	TRBV5-1	TRBJ2-2	TRBD2	TGCGCCAGCAGCTTGGTTAGCGGGGGGGCGAACACCGGGGAGCTGTTTTTT	CASSLVSGGANTGELFF
.	TRBV29-1	TRBJ1-1	.	TGCAGCGTAAAATCCCTACGCGCTGAAGCTTTCTTT	CSVKSLRAEAFF
few	TRBV5-6	TRBJ1-1	.	TGTGCCAGCAGCTTGGACCCAACAGATATTAACACTGAAGCTTTCTTT	CASSLDPTDINTEAFF
.	TRBV4-2	TRBJ2-7	.	TGTGCCAGCAGCCATACCATGACAGTCACCTACGAGCAGTACTTC	CASSHTMTVTYEQYF
.	TRBV10-3	TRBJ2-2	TRBD1	TGTGCCATCAGCGCGGACAGGCCGAACACCGGGGAGCTGTTTTTT	CAISADRPNTGELFF
.	TRBV7-2	TRBJ2-2	.	TGTGCCAGCATCTTCCGGGCGAACACCGGGGAGCTGTTTTTT	CASIFRANTGELFF
.	TRBV13	TRBJ2-1	TRBD2	TGTGCCAGCAGCTCTAGGACGGGGGGAGGTGGTGAGCAGTTCTTC	CASSSRTGGGGEQFF
.	TRBV19	TRBJ1-5	.	TGTGCCAGTAGTATAGAGGGGCGACTCGTGAATCAGCCCCAGCATTTT	CASSIEGRLVNQPQHF
.	TRBV7-9	TRBJ1-4	.	TGTGCCAGCAGCTTACCCTACAGTGGAACTAATGAAAAACTGTTTTTT	CASSLPYSGTNEKLFF
few	TRBV5-1	TRBJ1-6	.	TGCGCCAGCAGCCCCAGGGAGGCCTATAATTCACCCCTCCACTTT	CASSPREAYNSPLHF
.	TRBV5-1	TRBJ1-5	TRBD1	TGCGCCAGCAGCTTACAGGGGGATCAGCCCCAGCATTTT	CASSLQGDQPQHF
.	TRBV7-9	TRBJ2-5	TRBD1	TGTGCCAGCAGCTCGCCCGGACAGGCTCAAGAGACCCAGTACTTC	CASSSPGQAQETQYF
.	TRBV9	TRBJ1-3	.	TGTGCCAGCAGCGTAGGAAGGGAGGGGTCCTCTGGAAACACCATATATTTT	CASSVGREGSSGNTIYF
.	TRBV28	TRBJ1-3	.	TGTGCCAGCAGTTCCGCCGGGGAGGCTGGAAACACCATATATTTT	CASSSAGEAGNTIYF
.	TRBV10-2	TRBJ2-6	.	TGCGCCAGCAGGGCGGTTGCTGGGGCCAACGTCCTGACTTTC	CASRAVAGANVLTF
.	TRBV10-3	TRBJ1-5	.	TGTGCCATCAGTGAGGCTCAGGGTTACAATCAGCCCCAGCATTTT	CAISEAQGYNQPQHF
.	TRBV6-6	TRBJ1-5	TRBD1	TGTGCCAGCAGTTATGGGCAGGGGGCGGGCCAGCCCCAGCATTTT	CASSYGQGAGQPQHF
.	TRBV11-2	TRBJ2-6	.	TGTGCCAGCAGCTTATGGGACACCATTAGCTCTGGGGCCAACGTCCTGACTTTC	CASSLWDTISSGANVLTF
.	TRBV7-9	TRBJ1-2	.	TGTGCCAGCAGCTTAGGGCCAGTCGATGGCTACACCTTC	CASSLGPVDGYTF
few	TRBV7-2	TRBJ2-5	.	TGTGCCAGCAGCTTAGGGTTGTCAGAACAAGAGACCCAGTACTTC	CASSLGLSEQETQYF
.	TRBV7-9	TRBJ2-1	TRBD1	TGTGCCAGCAGCCTACGACAGGGGGCAAGCAATGAGCAGTTCTTC	CASSLRQGASNEQFF
.	TRBV5-6	TRBJ2-1	TRBD1	TGTGCCAGCAGCCAATGGACAGGGTACAATGAGCAGTTCTTC	CASSQWTGYNEQFF
.	TRBV9	TRBJ2-1	TRBD1	TGTGCCAGCAGCCCAGACAGGGGTAAATACAATGAGCAGTTCTTC	CASSPDRGKYNEQFF
.	TRBV18	TRBJ2-5	.	TGTGCCAGCTCACCGGGCCTTGGGGAGACCCAGTACTTC	CASSPGLGETQYF
.	TRBV6-5	TRBJ2-4	.	TGTGCCAGCAGTTACTCAGGCAGGCCCGCCGGGGTTCAGTACTTC	CASSYSGRPAGVQYF
.	TRBV4-1	TRBJ1-2	TRBD1	TGCGCCAGCAGCTCCGACCAGACAGGGAACTATGGCTACACCTTC	CASSSDQTGNYGYTF
.	TRBV7-7	TRBJ2-1	TRBD1	TGTGCTAGCACCTTAACCGGGACAGGGTCATCTATGGGTGAGCAGTTCTTC	CASTLTGTGSSMGEQFF
.	TRBV29-1	TRBJ2-1	TRBD2	TGCAGCCTCTTGGGAGGGGAATACAATGAGCAGTTCTTC	CSLLGGEYNEQFF
.	TRBV20-1	TRBJ2-3	TRBD1	TGCAGTGCTAGTAAGGGATGGGGACAGGGGGCAGATACGCAGTATTTT	CSASKGWGQGADTQYF
.	TRBV5-1	TRBJ1-2	TRBD1	TGCGCCAGCAGCTTGGAGGGTAGCAGGGGGAGAGAGGGCTACACCTTC	CASSLEGSRGREGYTF
once	TRBV2	TRBJ2-4	.	TGTGCCAGCAGTTTAATAAACATTCAGTACTTC	CASSLINIQYF
.	TRBV6-2/TRBV6-3	TRBJ1-2	TRBD1	TGTGCCAGCAGTTTTCGACAGGGGGATGGCTACACCTTC	CASSFRQGDGYTF